This entry is about one TCR beta chain. This entry is derived from a study of blood T cell repertoires in COVID-19. This CDR3 spans 15 amino acids. Trimming removed 6 bases at V and 0 bases at J, with 14 bases between. The germline V gene encodes CDR1 LNHDA and CDR2 SQIVND (reference sequence). Here immunoSEQ multiplex PCR was the method, and the copy in TCRdb shows in-frame clones only, minus some. The data contain more than 200,000 clones, around 88% of them seen just once; the ten biggest clones take up over 4%. The chain employs TRBV19 and TRBJ1-1; no clear D gene. Sequences were obtained from PBMCs or T cells enriched from blood (not recorded which). The receptor's source is a woman in her 30s who had recovered from COVID-19. The CDR3 nucleotides read TGTGCCAGTAGCACAATGACTTACATGAACACTGAAGCTTTCTTT. Protein sequence: CASSTMTYMNTEAFF. Complete variable domain (other parts from reference TRBV19 and TRBJ1-1): DGGITQSPKYLFRKEGQNVTLSCEQNLNHDAMYWYRQDPGQGLRLIYYSQIVNDFQKGDIAEGYSVSREKKESFPLTVTSAQKNPTAFYLCASSTMTYMNTEAFFGQGTRLTVV.